The rows below give T cell receptor beta chains drawn from one sample of a study of blood T cell repertoires in COVID-19. Data came from immunoSEQ multiplex PCR; TCRdb stores just in-frame clones and leaves some out. The sample includes 150,000 to 200,000 clones, roughly 90% of them seen just once. Sequenced sample: peripheral blood. The receptors were sampled from a man aged 35-49 years with acute or convalescent COVID-19. Both conserved end residues are part of each CDR3. A D gene is named only where the DNA matches it firmly.

v_gene: TRBV9
j_gene: TRBJ1-2
d_gene: TRBD1
CDR3nt: TGTGCCAGCAGCGGACAGGGGAGAACTAACTATGGCTACACCTTC
CDR3aa: CASSGQGRTNYGYTF

v_gene: TRBV11-2
j_gene: TRBJ2-7
d_gene: TRBD1
CDR3nt: TGTGCCAGCAGCTTAGACGGGACAGGGGGATCCTACGAGCAGTACTTC
CDR3aa: CASSLDGTGGSYEQYF

v_gene: TRBV4-2
j_gene: TRBJ2-6
d_gene: NA
CDR3nt: TGTGCCAGCAGCCGTCTCCGCTCTGGGGCCAACGTCCTGACTTTC
CDR3aa: CASSRLRSGANVLTF

v_gene: TRBV6-6
j_gene: TRBJ2-5
d_gene: TRBD2
CDR3nt: TGTGCCAGCAGTTACAGTGGACTAGCGGGGGTAGAGACCCAGTACTTC
CDR3aa: CASSYSGLAGVETQYF

v_gene: TRBV7-9
j_gene: TRBJ1-6
d_gene: TRBD1
CDR3nt: TGTGCCAGCAGCCCCTATACAGGGGGCTATAATTCACCCCTCCACTTT
CDR3aa: CASSPYTGGYNSPLHF

v_gene: TRBV7-2
j_gene: TRBJ1-2
d_gene: NA
CDR3nt: TGTGCCAGCAGCTTAGAATTGGGGCTAGGCTATGGCTACACCTTC
CDR3aa: CASSLELGLGYGYTF

v_gene: TRBV6-6
j_gene: TRBJ2-7
d_gene: NA
CDR3nt: TGTGCCAGCAGCCACCCCACATACTACGAGCAGTACTTC
CDR3aa: CASSHPTYYEQYF

v_gene: TRBV11-3
j_gene: TRBJ2-3
d_gene: NA
CDR3nt: TGTGCCAGCATCCAATGGCTTGTCACAGATACGCAGTATTTT
CDR3aa: CASIQWLVTDTQYF

v_gene: TRBV6-5
j_gene: TRBJ1-2
d_gene: NA
CDR3nt: TGTGCCAGCACAGAAGGGGGGGGGAATCCCTATGGCTACACCTTC
CDR3aa: CASTEGGGNPYGYTF

v_gene: TRBV7-2
j_gene: TRBJ2-5
d_gene: NA
CDR3nt: TGTGCCAGCAGCTCCCTCCAAGAGACCCAGTACTTC
CDR3aa: CASSSLQETQYF

v_gene: TRBV10-1
j_gene: TRBJ2-3
d_gene: NA
CDR3nt: TGCGCCAGCAGTGAGTTGGCGGGTCGCACAGATACGCAGTATTTT
CDR3aa: CASSELAGRTDTQYF

v_gene: TRBV24-1
j_gene: TRBJ2-3
d_gene: NA
CDR3nt: TGTGCCACCAGTGACCTACTAGCTTCCCCAGATACGCAGTATTTT
CDR3aa: CATSDLLASPDTQYF

v_gene: TRBV7-2
j_gene: TRBJ2-3
d_gene: TRBD2
CDR3nt: TGTGCCAGCAGCCCAGGACTAGCGGGGGCCTTATGGGAAGATACGCAGTATTTT
CDR3aa: CASSPGLAGALWEDTQYF

v_gene: TRBV7-9
j_gene: TRBJ1-2
d_gene: TRBD1
CDR3nt: TGTGCCAGCAGCTCCGGGACAGATATTAACTATGGCTACACCTTC
CDR3aa: CASSSGTDINYGYTF